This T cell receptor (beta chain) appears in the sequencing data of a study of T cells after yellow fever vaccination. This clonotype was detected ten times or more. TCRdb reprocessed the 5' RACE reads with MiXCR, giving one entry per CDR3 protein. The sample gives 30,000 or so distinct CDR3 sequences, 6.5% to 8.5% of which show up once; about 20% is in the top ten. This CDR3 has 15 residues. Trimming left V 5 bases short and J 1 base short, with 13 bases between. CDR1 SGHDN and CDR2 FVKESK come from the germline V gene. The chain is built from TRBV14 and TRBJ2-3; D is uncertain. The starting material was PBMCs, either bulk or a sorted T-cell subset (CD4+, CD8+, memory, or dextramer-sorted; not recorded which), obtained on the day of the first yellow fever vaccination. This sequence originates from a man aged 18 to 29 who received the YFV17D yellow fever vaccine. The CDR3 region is CASSFGRWGTDTQYF. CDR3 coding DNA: TGTGCCAGCAGCTTCGGACGATGGGGCACAGATACGCAGTATTTT.